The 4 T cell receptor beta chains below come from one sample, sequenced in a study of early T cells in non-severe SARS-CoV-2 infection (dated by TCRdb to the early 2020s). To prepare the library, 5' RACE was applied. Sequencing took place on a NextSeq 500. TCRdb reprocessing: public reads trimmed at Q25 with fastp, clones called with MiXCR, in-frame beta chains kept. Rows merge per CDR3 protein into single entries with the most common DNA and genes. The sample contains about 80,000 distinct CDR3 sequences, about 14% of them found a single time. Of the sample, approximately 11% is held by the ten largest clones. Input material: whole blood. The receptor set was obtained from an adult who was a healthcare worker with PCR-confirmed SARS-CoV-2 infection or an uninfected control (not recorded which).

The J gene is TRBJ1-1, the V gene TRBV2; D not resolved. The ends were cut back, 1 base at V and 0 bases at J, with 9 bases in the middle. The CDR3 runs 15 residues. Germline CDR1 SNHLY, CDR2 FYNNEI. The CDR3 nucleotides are TGTGCCAGCAGTGAAGTTACAGCCTTGAACACTGAAGCTTTCTTT. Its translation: CASSEVTALNTEAFF.

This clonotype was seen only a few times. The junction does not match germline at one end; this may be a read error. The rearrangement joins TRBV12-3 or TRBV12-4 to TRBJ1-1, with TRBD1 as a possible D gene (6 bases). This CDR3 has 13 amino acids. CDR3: CASSPNRDTEAFF. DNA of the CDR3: TGTGCCAGCAGCCCCAACCGGGACACAGAAGCTTTCTTT.

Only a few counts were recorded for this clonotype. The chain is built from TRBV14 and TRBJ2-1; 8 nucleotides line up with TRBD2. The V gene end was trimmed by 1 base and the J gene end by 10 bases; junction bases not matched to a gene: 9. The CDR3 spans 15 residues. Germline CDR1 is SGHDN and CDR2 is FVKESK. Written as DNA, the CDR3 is TGTGCCAGCAGCCAAGCCGGGGGGGCCAGTTCCGAGCAGTTCTTC. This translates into CASSQAGGASSEQFF.

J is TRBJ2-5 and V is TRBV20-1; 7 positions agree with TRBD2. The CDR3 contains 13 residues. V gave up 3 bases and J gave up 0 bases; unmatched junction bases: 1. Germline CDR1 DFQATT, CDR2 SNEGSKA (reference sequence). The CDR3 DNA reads TGCAGTGCTAGGGGGACTAACCAAGAGACCCAGTACTTC. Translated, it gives CSARGTNQETQYF.